These 25 T cell receptor beta chains share one sample of origin, sequenced in a study of ipilimumab plus nivolumab after autologous stem cell transplantation (dated by TCRdb to the early 2020s). The method was the immunoSEQ multiplex PCR assay. Not all clones reach the TCRdb copy of this immuneACCESS table, which keeps in-frame sequences only. Checked studies attribute under half of the gap to unresolved V genes and leave the rest unexplained. This sample gives about 22,000 clones in total; 75% to 85% of them show up just once. Roughly a fifth of the sample rests with the top ten. The material sequenced was PBMCs, taken in a trial of ipilimumab plus nivolumab as post-transplant consolidation. These TCRs come from a male donor with diffuse large B-cell lymphoma.

The V gene is TRBV9, the J gene TRBJ2-7; TRBD2 matches at 13 bases. The V segment lost 0 bases and the J segment 3 bases; nucleotides outside the gene matches: 3. Looked up from germline, CDR1 is SGDLS and CDR2 is YYNGEE. The CDR3 covers 16 residues. The CDR3 sequence: CASSVGGLAGVYEQYF. The CDR3 bases are TGTGCCAGCAGCGTAGGTGGACTAGCGGGGGTCTACGAGCAGTACTTC.

The chain recombines TRBV30 with TRBJ2-5; unclear D gene. The J call may be wrong; the DNA end is better matched by TRBJ2-7. CDR1 and CDR2 (germline): GTSNPN, SVGIG (reference sequence). This CDR3 contains 11 residues. The CDR3 spells CAWSAYYEQYF. The CDR3 nucleotides are TGTGCCTGGAGTGCATACTACGAGCAGTACTTC.

J is TRBJ1-1 and V is TRBV9; D uncertain. Germline V gene sequence: CDR1 SGDLS, CDR2 YYNGEE. Trimming cost V 0 bases and J 0 bases, with 9 bases left between them. The length of the CDR3 is 15 residues. CDR3 bases: TGTGCCAGCAGCGTAGGGGGAGCTCTGAACACTGAAGCTTTCTTT. Translated: CASSVGGALNTEAFF.

The V call is TRBV7-2, the J call TRBJ2-2, with 10 positions matching TRBD1. This CDR3 region has 15 residues. The germline CDR1 and CDR2 sequences are SGHTA and FQGNSA. Trimming cost V 6 bases and J 6 bases; bases outside gene matches: 7. CDR3 nucleotide sequence: TGTGCCAGCAGACCTCCGGGACAGGGGTCCGGGGAGCTGTTTTTT. This encodes CASRPPGQGSGELFF. Full variable domain (missing parts from reference TRBV7-2 and TRBJ2-2): GAGVSQSPSNKVTEKGKDVELRCDPISGHTALYWYRQSLGQGLEFLIYFQGNSAPDKSGLPSDRFSAERTGGSVSTLTIQRTQQEDSAVYLCASRPPGQGSGELFFGEGSRLTVL.

The V gene is TRBV2, the J gene TRBJ2-7; the match to TRBD1 covers 7 bases. The CDR3 consists of 14 residues. The V segment lost 5 bases and the J segment 1 base; nucleotides outside the gene matches: 5. Per germline, CDR1 SNHLY and CDR2 FYNNEI. The CDR3 bases are TGTGCCAGCAGTTTCGACAGGGCTTCCTACGAGCAGTACTTC. This translates into CASSFDRASYEQYF.

In its sample, this clone was seen once. J is TRBJ2-3 and V is TRBV19; D perhaps matches TRBD2 (5 bases). Germline CDR1 LNHDA, CDR2 SQIVND (reference sequence). This CDR3 is built from 12 residues. Trimming removed 3 bases at V and 5 bases at J, with 6 bases between. Written as DNA, the CDR3 is TGTGCCAGTAGTATTGAGGGAGATACGCAGTATTTT. Amino acid sequence: CASSIEGDTQYF. The full variable domain, its missing parts supplied by reference TRBV19 and TRBJ2-3, is DGGITQSPKYLFRKEGQNVTLSCEQNLNHDAMYWYRQDPGQGLRLIYYSQIVNDFQKGDIAEGYSVSREKKESFPLTVTSAQKNPTAFYLCASSIEGDTQYFGPGTRLTVL.

The table lists this clone with a count of one. The chain carries TRBV5-1 and TRBJ1-6; the match to TRBD1 covers 8 bases. The CDR3 has 17 amino acids. Germline V gives CDR1 SGHRS, CDR2 YFSETQ. Germline trimming cut 1 base from V and 7 bases from J; bases unmatched to any gene: 10. This CDR3 is CASSLFSSDRGNSPLHF. CDR3 DNA sequence: TGCGCCAGCAGCTTGTTCTCGAGTGACAGGGGAAATTCACCCCTCCACTTT.

This clone showed up just a few times. J is TRBJ2-5 and V is TRBV7-9; 12 bases agree with TRBD2. Germline V gene data show CDR1 as SEHNR and CDR2 as FQNEAQ (reference sequence). The ends lost 5 bases at V and 0 bases at J; junction bases unmatched: 4. This CDR3 has 16 amino acids. The CDR3 loop reads CASSTSGGPYQETQYF. The CDR3 bases are TGTGCCAGCAGCACTAGCGGGGGGCCGTACCAAGAGACCCAGTACTTC. Drawing the rest from reference TRBV7-9 and TRBJ2-5, the complete variable domain is DTGVSQNPRHKITKRGQNVTFRCDPISEHNRLYWYRQTLGQGPEFLTYFQNEAQLEKSRLLSDRFSAERPKGSFSTLEIQRTEQGDSAMYLCASSTSGGPYQETQYFGPGTRLLVL.

The CDR3 DNA reads TGCGCCAGCAGCTTGGGAGGGGCTTCACCCGCCCGAGAGCAGTTCTTC. The encoded protein is CASSLGGASPAREQFF. The chain recombines TRBV5-1 with TRBJ2-1, with D possibly being TRBD1 or TRBD2 (5 bases each). Between the trimmed V and J ends, which lost 0 bases and 10 bases, there was a span of 20 bases. Germline lookup yields CDR1 SGHRS and CDR2 YFSETQ. The CDR3 contains 16 residues.

V is TRBV15 and J is TRBJ2-5; the match to TRBD2 covers 8 bases. V lost 5 bases, J lost 6 bases, and 11 bases stayed unmatched. The CDR3 covers 15 residues. Germline assignment: CDR1 LNHNV and CDR2 YYDKDF (reference sequence). This chain's CDR3 is CATSPRGGPTQTQYF. The DNA of the CDR3 is TGTGCCACCAGCCCCCGGGGGGGGCCGACCCAGACCCAGTACTTC.

The V and J genes are TRBV18 and TRBJ2-2, with D unresolved. V was trimmed by 2 bases and J by 5 bases, leaving 12 bases between them. This CDR3 is built from 15 residues. Germline-derived CDR1 and CDR2 are KGHSH and LQKENI. The CDR3 DNA reads TGTGCCAGCTCACCATTTTCGGGCAGTACCGGGGAGCTGTTTTTT. Its protein is CASSPFSGSTGELFF.

V gene TRBV2 combines with J gene TRBJ1-2; D ambiguous. Trimming shortened V by 6 bases and J by 4 bases, and 18 bases separated the two germline ends. The CDR3 spans 15 residues. The germline V gene has CDR1 SNHLY and CDR2 FYNNEI. The CDR3 region has the DNA TGTGCCAGCAGGTTTTTTCTTCTGCGGGGCTATGGCTACACCTTC. Amino acid sequence: CASRFFLLRGYGYTF.

The chain is built from TRBV6-5 and TRBJ2-1; the match to TRBD2 covers 8 bases. V gave up 2 bases and J gave up 2 bases; unmatched junction bases: 5. CDR1 is MNHEY, CDR2 SVGAGI, per germline. This CDR3 contains 16 residues. This chain's CDR3 is CASSYRGGLTYNEQFF. The CDR3, as DNA: TGTGCCAGCAGTTACCGCGGGGGGCTCACCTACAATGAGCAGTTCTTC.

Written as DNA, the CDR3 is TGCAGCGTTGAAGATGGGGGACAGGGCCATGAAAAACTGTTTTTT. This translates into CSVEDGGQGHEKLFF. V and J are TRBV29-1 and TRBJ1-4, with TRBD1 identical over 9 bases. CDR3 length: 15 amino acids. The trim removed 0 bases at V and 6 bases at J, leaving 5 bases unmatched. Per germline, CDR1 SQVTM and CDR2 ANQGSEA.

This rearrangement joins TRBV11-2 to TRBJ1-5; D unclear. The V and J ends lost 1 base and 4 bases respectively, with 11 bases between them. The CDR3 has 15 residues. From germline, CDR1 is SGHAT and CDR2 FQNNGV. CDR3 in amino acids: CASSLGNTYNQPQHF. The CDR3 bases are TGTGCCAGCAGCTTAGGCAACACCTATAATCAGCCCCAGCATTTT.

The chain uses TRBV11-3 and TRBJ2-1; maybe TRBD1 (5 bases). V lost 6 bases to trimming and J lost 0 bases, with 18 bases between them. This CDR3 region has 17 residues. Germline lookup yields CDR1 SGHNT and CDR2 YENEEA. Here the CDR3 DNA reads TGTGCCAGCAGTCAAACCCGACAGATGCTCTCCTACAATGAGCAGTTCTTC. Translating gives CASSQTRQMLSYNEQFF.

The DNA of the CDR3 is TGTGCCAGCAGATGGGGCGGGGGGGTCTACGAGCAGTACTTC. Translated: CASRWGGGVYEQYF. The gene calls are TRBV27 and TRBJ2-7; 9 positions agree with TRBD2. The CDR3 has 14 residues. After removal of 6 bases from V and 3 bases from J, the junction contained 6 bases not matched to a gene. Germline CDR1 MNHEY, CDR2 SMNVEV (reference sequence).

V usage is TRBV28 and J usage is TRBJ2-7; D is unclear. V was shortened by 5 bases and J by 6 bases, with 11 bases between the two germline ends. The germline CDR1 and CDR2 sequences are MDHEN and SYDVKM. The CDR3 totals 12 residues. The CDR3, as DNA: TGTGCCAGCAGTCTAAGGTCAGGCGAGCAGTACTTC. Translated, it gives CASSLRSGEQYF.

The V call is TRBV2, the J call TRBJ2-7; D is uncertain. CDR3 length equals 14 residues. The V end lost 6 bases, the J end lost 6 bases, and 18 bases lay between the germline ends. Germline assignment: CDR1 SNHLY and CDR2 FYNNEI. The CDR3 spells CASSASSGGIEQYF. The CDR3, as DNA: TGTGCCAGCAGCGCCTCGTCGGGCGGAATCGAGCAGTACTTC. The variable domain in full, completed from reference TRBV2 and TRBJ2-7, reads EPEVTQTPSHQVTQMGQEVILRCVPISNHLYFYWYRQILGQKVEFLVSFYNNEISEKSEIFDDQFSVERPDGSNFTLKIRSTKLEDSAMYFCASSASSGGIEQYFGPGTRLTVT.

This chain connects TRBV6-1 to TRBJ2-2; D unresolved. The germline V and J ends were trimmed by 2 bases and 2 bases, with 9 bases remaining between them. The CDR3 has 15 amino acids. Germline CDR1 MNHNS, CDR2 SASEGT. The CDR3 sequence is CASSEMGRNTGELFF. As DNA, the CDR3 is TGTGCCAGCAGTGAAATGGGCAGAAACACCGGGGAGCTGTTTTTT.

This clone came up a few times. This rearrangement joins TRBV18 to TRBJ2-5, with D perhaps being TRBD1 or TRBD2 (5 bases each). The CDR3 runs 15 residues. Germline CDR1 KGHSH, CDR2 LQKENI. V lost 4 bases, J lost 2 bases, and 14 bases lay in between. CDR3 sequence reads: CASSRLRDDQETQYF. The CDR3 DNA is TGTGCCAGCTCACGTCTTAGGGACGATCAAGAGACCCAGTACTTC. The full variable domain, with the rest looked up from reference TRBV18 and TRBJ2-5, is NAGVMQNPRHLVRRRGQEARLRCSPMKGHSHVYWYRQLPEEGLKFMVYLQKENIIDESGMPKERFSAEFPKEGPSILRIQQVVRGDSAAYFCASSRLRDDQETQYFGPGTRLLVL.

This chain uses TRBV21-1 with TRBJ1-6. TRBV21-1 represents a pseudogene. CDR3 length equals 18 residues. The CDR3 region has the DNA TGTGCCAGCAGCAAAGCCGGCCAGATGAGCTCCTATAATTCACCCCTCCACTTT. Translated, it gives CASSKAGQMSSYNSPLHF.

The chain employs TRBV9 and TRBJ2-2, with D perhaps matching TRBD1 (7 bases). Germline lookup yields CDR1 SGDLS and CDR2 YYNGEE. V was trimmed by 4 bases and J by 5 bases, leaving 12 bases between them. The CDR3 consists of 14 residues. In DNA form, the CDR3 reads TGTGCCAGCAGCCCAGGGGGGTCGACCGGGGAGCTGTTTTTT. Translated: CASSPGGSTGELFF.

The rearrangement joins TRBV11-3 to TRBJ2-1; 10 bases line up with TRBD1. V lost 5 bases and J lost 7; bases outside the gene matches: 8. The CDR3 length is 15 residues. Germline-derived CDR1 and CDR2 are SGHNT and YENEEA. The CDR3 DNA follows: TGTGCCAGCAGCCTCGGACAGGGGGGATGGAATGAGCAGTTCTTC. As protein: CASSLGQGGWNEQFF.

V gene TRBV21-1 combines with J gene TRBJ2-4; TRBD2, the D gene given by the table, was not confirmed from the DNA. TRBV21-1 is an annotated pseudogene. The CDR3 loop spans 15 amino acids. The CDR3 DNA follows: TGTGCCAGCAGCAAATTCGTTTTAGCCAAAAACATTCAGTACTTC. Translating gives CASSKFVLAKNIQYF.